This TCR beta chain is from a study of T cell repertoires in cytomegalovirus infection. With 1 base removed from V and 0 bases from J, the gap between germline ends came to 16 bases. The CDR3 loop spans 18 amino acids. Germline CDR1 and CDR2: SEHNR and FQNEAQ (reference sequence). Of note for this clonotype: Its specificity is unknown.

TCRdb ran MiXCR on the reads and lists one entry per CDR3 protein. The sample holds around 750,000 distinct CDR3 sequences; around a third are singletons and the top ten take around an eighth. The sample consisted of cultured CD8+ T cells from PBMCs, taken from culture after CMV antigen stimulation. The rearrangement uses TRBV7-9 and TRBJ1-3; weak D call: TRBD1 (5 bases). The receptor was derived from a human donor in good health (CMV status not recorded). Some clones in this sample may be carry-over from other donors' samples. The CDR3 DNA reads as TGTGCCAGCAGCTTAGTCCTGGGACTAAAATCCTCTGGAAACACCATATATTTT. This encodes CASSLVLGLKSSGNTIYF.